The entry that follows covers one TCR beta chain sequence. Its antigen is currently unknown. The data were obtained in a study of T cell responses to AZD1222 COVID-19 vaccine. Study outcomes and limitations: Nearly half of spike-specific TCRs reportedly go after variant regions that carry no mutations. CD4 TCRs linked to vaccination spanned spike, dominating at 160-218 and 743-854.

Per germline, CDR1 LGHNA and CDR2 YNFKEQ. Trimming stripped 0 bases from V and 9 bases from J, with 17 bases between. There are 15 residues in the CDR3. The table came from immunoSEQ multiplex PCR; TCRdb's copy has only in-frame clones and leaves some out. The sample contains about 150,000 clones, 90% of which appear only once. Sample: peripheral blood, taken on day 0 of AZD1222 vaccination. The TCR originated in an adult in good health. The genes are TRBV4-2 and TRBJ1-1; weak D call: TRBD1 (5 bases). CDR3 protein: CASSQDRGRVKQAFF. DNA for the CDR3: TGTGCCAGCAGCCAAGATCGGGGCAGGGTAAAACAAGCTTTCTTT.